This record looks at one T cell receptor (beta chain) sequence and its context. Its matching antigen is unknown. Germline V gene lookup returns CDR1 SGHTA and CDR2 FQGNSA. The CDR3 is 15 amino acids. The V end lost 4 bases, the J end lost 0 bases, and 13 bases lay between the germline ends. Naive-designated CD8 cells lacked CD45RO, were positively enriched for CCR7, and omitted terminally differentiated effector memory CD45RA+ cells. This entry is derived from a study of shared clonotypes between healthy human individuals. Turning to the study itself: A couple of women and a few men aged 18 to 49 made up the donors. A donor's plate count was three for CD4 naive and three for CD4 memory; CD8 naive had two and CD8 memory one.

Study-level findings and limits: Shared across four donors were around 5% of the naive CD4 clonotypes.

Here immunoSEQ multiplex PCR was the method, and the copy in TCRdb shows in-frame clones only, minus some. The table includes about 750,000 clones, 90% to 95% detected once. The chain uses TRBV7-2 and TRBJ2-7; possible D gene TRBD1, 6 bases. This clonotype was obtained from a man in his thirties or forties in good health. The sequencing input was naive CD8+ T cells sorted from blood. The CDR3 loop is CASSSWTDPSYEQYF. CDR3 sequence (DNA): TGTGCCAGCAGCTCTTGGACAGACCCCTCCTACGAGCAGTACTTC.